Sequencing of this TCR beta chain was carried out in a study of cytomegalovirus exposure and HLA in healthy donors (dated by TCRdb to the late 2010s). Broadly, across the study: In an earlier analysis of about 560 of the donors, about 270 Gb of sequence data and approximately 100 million unique TCR beta sequences from about 179 million T cells were reported. Around 300 gigabases of sequencing data and 70 million to 100 million unique TCR sequences were included in an early release covering 500 to 750 HLA-typed donors. Among the roughly 410 genotyped donors, 81% belonged to the genetic ancestry cluster associated with self-reported Caucasian donors. The study aimed to test whether signatures of past pathogen exposure could be identified by cataloging public T cell receptors. Using immunosequencing, the study profiled T cell repertoires from about 610 subjects and related those repertoires to cytomegalovirus serostatus. In addition to the first cohort of around 670 subjects, a separate validation cohort of under 150 different subjects was used. To predict cytomegalovirus infection status, the study brought together high-throughput TCR immunosequencing, statistical association of individual TCRs with disease status, and machine learning. In a later analysis, previously published TCR beta repertoires from 670 or so donors were re-analyzed and high-resolution HLA genotyping was added so that TCR occurrence patterns could be studied. The later analysis used no new phenotypic data to find candidate immune exposures, relying instead on TCR beta sequences and their occurrence across donors. To decide whether each TCR beta V gene segment behaved as functional or pseudogenic, an earlier analysis of some 580 of the donors relied on high-throughput TCR beta sequencing. Donor age, sex, ethnicity and CMV serostatus were collected together with the repertoire data. Genome-wide SNP genotypes for about 65% of the 666 donors were used in a later genetic analysis, which treated that subset as a discovery cohort. Every discovery cohort repertoire had been produced on one sequencing platform. Class I and class II HLA loci were covered by the typing at four-digit resolution. The number of donors typed differed by locus, with 629-630 for A, B, C, DRB1 and DQB1, over 500 for DQA1, about 610 for DPA1, and under 490 for DPB1. Several DR-DQ haplotypes were handled as single units for association and clustering because linkage in the cohort was strong. Among some 410 genotyped donors of the cohort, an average of roughly 230,000 unique TCR beta nucleotide sequences was sequenced per donor, of which about 18% were non-productive.

Study-wide conclusions, independent of this receptor: According to a later analysis, parvovirus B19, influenza, CMV and Epstein-Barr virus appeared linked to several top co-occurrence clusters. Only TCR beta chains were sequenced in this cohort, and the absence of alpha or paired-chain data limited detectable features. CMV serostatus was the only immune exposure information available for the cohort. A total of some 180 TCR beta chains were listed by the study as associated with cytomegalovirus. In both the original and validation cohorts, the classifier was reported to diagnose cytomegalovirus status with high specificity and sensitivity. It was suggested by the authors that the approach could potentially be generalized to other disease states and immunological phenotypes. In a later analysis, HLA-associated TCR beta chains were found to be more clonally expanded and to have lower generation probabilities than equally common non-associated chains. In vitro tests confirmed that a few of the cytomegalovirus-associated TCR beta chains recognize cytomegalovirus antigens. Linkage disequilibrium might explain the correlated functional status among segregating V segments, but an unknown experimental factor could not be excluded. Because counts were too low, under 20 rarely observed V segments, including chromosome 9 orphons, were left out of the earlier analysis of 500 to 650 of the donors. The 87-base-pair reads could not distinguish some IMGT-functional V segments, including TRBV6-2 and TRBV6-3, so those segments were excluded. Broadly in line with IMGT annotations, most TCR beta V segments showed up in productive rearrangements about 90% or about 30% of the time in an earlier analysis of 587 of the donors. According to a later genetic analysis, donors in an Asian-associated ancestry cluster had fewer N-insertions in productive TCRs than the roughly 700-donor mean. A later genetic analysis associated a missense DCLRE1C variant with V-gene and J-gene trimming of TCR beta chains, and an independent cohort replicated the association. A cluster of highly shared sequence variants was judged likely to be a technical artifact of the sequencing pipeline. Because HLA typing was missing for some donors at each locus, association tests included only the typed subset. A further reported finding was that TCR beta sequences accurately predicted the HLA-A and HLA-B alleles for most subjects in the first cohort. When HLA alleles, especially DR and DQ, strongly co-occurred, TCR associations were difficult to assign to individual alleles. Most TCR sequences were observed very rarely across donors, whereas some public TCRs were present in many individuals. Presence/absence analyses assumed roughly uniform sequencing depth across donors, an assumption that may not hold. According to a later analysis, TCR association rates differed among HLA loci, with DRB1 alleles showing the most associated TCRs and HLA-C alleles showing the fewest. Specific HLA alleles were associated with roughly 16,000 TCR beta sequences at a false discovery rate of 0.05 in a later analysis. Most CMV-associated TCR beta chains appeared to be HLA-restricted in a later analysis, and the HLA associations seemed to be driven largely by CMV exposure.

The library was produced with the immunoSEQ multiplex PCR assay. For the multiplex PCR, a mixture combining 60 forward primers for TCR Vbeta segments and 13 reverse primers for TCR Jbeta segments was used. The CDR3 region of rearranged TCR beta genes was amplified from genomic DNA with a multiplex PCR assay. On the Illumina HiSeq System, the amplified TCR beta libraries were sequenced as 87-base-pair reads. On the study's bioinformatics: A later analysis tallied roughly 80 million unique TCR beta chains across the 666 repertoires, and about 10 million of those chains were shared by two or more donors. A nearest-neighbor algorithm error-corrected the raw reads and collapsed the reads into unique sequences, merging closely related sequences to remove PCR and sequencing errors. CDR3 sequences were aligned to IMGT reference sequences to assign V, D and J gene segments. For a sequence to be retained, a match of at least six nucleotides to both a V gene segment and a J gene segment was required. Rearrangements were called productive when the CDR3 lacked stop codons and stayed in frame with V and J; all others were non-productive. Following IMGT convention, CDR3 was defined as the stretch from the second conserved V-encoded cysteine up to the conserved J-encoded phenylalanine. The earlier analysis of fewer than 700 of the donors excluded sequences that lacked an unambiguous match to a single V gene segment. In an earlier analysis of some 590 of the donors, a V segment was called functional when productive rearrangements were above 56.7%, and segregating when the standard deviation between donors exceeded 5%. A statistical classification framework was developed to diagnose cytomegalovirus status using the catalog of TCR beta chain sequences. In a later analysis, V and J genes were assigned by comparing TCR nucleotide sequences against IMGT/GENE-DB human TR gene sequences. A later analysis assigned CDR3 sequences and most-parsimonious VDJ recombination scenarios with the TCRdist pipeline. In a later analysis, every TCR beta chain was defined by the combination of its CDR3 amino acid sequence and its V-gene family, and reads without a unique V-gene family were dropped. To address suspected cross-contamination and a sequencing artifact, a later analysis removed approximately 590 highly shared, low-generation-probability nucleotide sequences. In a later analysis, a clonal expansion index was calculated for each public chain from normalized within-repertoire ranks of inferred template counts. A later analysis computed generation probabilities with a VDJ recombination model fitted to out-of-frame rearrangements, and checked the results against IGoR. In a later analysis, TCR-TCR, TCR-HLA and TCR-CMV co-occurrence was scored with hypergeometric tests, and a repertoire-size bias correction was applied to TCR pairs. To estimate false discovery rates, a later analysis permuted the HLA or CMV assignments 20 times. In a later analysis, co-occurring TCRs were grouped using DBSCAN, with TCRdist sequence similarity added in when clustering inside HLA-allele-positive subsets. Repertoires with fewer than 30,000 or more than 120,000 public chains, plus five repertoires with anomalous nucleotide sharing, were excluded from co-occurrence clustering. The table was pulled from immuneACCESS by TCRdb, which kept in-frame rearrangements only. Such tables lose some clones; where checked, under half of the loss comes from unresolved V genes, and the rest has no known cause. D and trimming were read from the DNA, whereas the V and J calls and clone size are those reported in that table. The sample yields some 98,000 clones; roughly 77% were counted once. The top ten constitute roughly 1.5% of the sample.

The cohort comprised more than 550 healthy bone marrow donors. Cohort members were all nominally healthy when sampled, although unrecorded immune exposures were likely present. The donor was CMV seronegative and belonged to the group of roughly 330 seronegative cohort members. Each donor provided a peripheral blood sample, and peripheral blood mononuclear cells were used for TCR beta sequencing. The Qiagen DNeasy Blood Extraction Kit was used to extract genomic DNA from the blood cell samples. Including the terminal cysteine and phenylalanine, the CDR3 comprises 16 residues. Only CDR3 DNA is held: 48 bases, read in frame from base 1. CDR1 SGHVS and CDR2 FQNEAQ are derived from the germline V gene. Trimming takes 1 base off V and 7 bases off J; junction bases not matched to a gene: 8. Worth noting for this clone: Its antigen specificity is not known. One base away there is no much larger clone; base qualities are not given.

The sequence derives from a man aged 40-49 years in good health and CMV-seronegative. The rearranged segments are TRBV7-8 and TRBJ1-5; TRBD1 matches 9 bases in the middle. Source material: PBMCs. Read as DNA, the sequence is TGTGCCAGCAGCTTAGGCGGACAGGGGTTGTTGCAGCCCCAGCATTTT. This yields the protein CASSLGGQGLLQPQHF.